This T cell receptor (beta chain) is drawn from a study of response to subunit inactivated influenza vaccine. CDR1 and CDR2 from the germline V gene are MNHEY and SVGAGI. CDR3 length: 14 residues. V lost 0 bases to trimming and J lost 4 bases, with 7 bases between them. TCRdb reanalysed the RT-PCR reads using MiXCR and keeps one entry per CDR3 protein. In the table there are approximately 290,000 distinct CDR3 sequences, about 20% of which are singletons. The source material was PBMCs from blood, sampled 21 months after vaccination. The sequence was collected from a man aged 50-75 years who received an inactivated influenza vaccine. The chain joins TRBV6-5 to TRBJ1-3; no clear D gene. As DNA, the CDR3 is TGTGCCAGCAGTTACTCTCCCAGCGGAAACACCATATATTTT. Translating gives CASSYSPSGNTIYF.